This note documents a single T cell receptor (beta chain) sequence. This PCR relied on a set of 60 Vbeta primers and 13 Jbeta primers. Sequenced by immunoSEQ multiplex PCR; TCRdb stores in-frame clones only, minus some. The sample comprises more than 95,000 clones, 78% of which are singletons, and 1% to 1.5% rests with the top ten. The data belong to a study of cytomegalovirus exposure and HLA in healthy donors. From germline, CDR1 is SGHNT and CDR2 YYREEE (reference sequence). V was shortened by 0 bases and J by 1 base, with 14 bases between the two germline ends. The CDR3 spans 17 residues. The V gene is TRBV5-4, the J gene TRBJ2-1; tentatively, D is TRBD1 (7 bases). The clonotype originates from a man in his thirties or forties in good health and CMV-seronegative. Sample: PBMCs. DNA for the CDR3: TGTGCCAGCAGCTTGGCAGGGGGGCAAATGTCCTACAATGAGCAGTTCTTC. It is translated as CASSLAGGQMSYNEQFF.